This passage covers 20 T cell receptor beta chains from one sample sequenced in a study of CD8 T cells in ankylosing spondylitis. TCRdb reprocessed the 5' RACE reads via MiXCR and lists one record per CDR3 protein. The sample contains roughly 91,000 distinct CDR3 sequences, about 7.7% of which appear only once. Material for sequencing was blood, either unsorted or a sorted T cell fraction (not recorded which). The source is a male donor with ankylosing spondylitis or in good health (not recorded which).

This clonotype was seen ten or more times. The chain carries TRBV7-6 and TRBJ2-6, with 9 positions matching TRBD1. V lost 2 bases to trimming and J lost 4 bases; unmatched junction nucleotides: 9. Germline CDR1 SGHVS, CDR2 FNYEAQ. The CDR3 consists of 18 residues. CDR3 coding DNA: TGTGCCAGCAGCTTATACCGGGACAGGGATCCCGGGGCCAACGTCCTGACTTTC. Its translation is CASSLYRDRDPGANVLTF.

The chain has TRBV5-1 and TRBJ2-3; TRBD1 might be the D (5 bases). V lost 0 bases and J 2 bases, leaving 10 bases between the germline ends. CDR3 size: 15 residues. Germline CDR1 is SGHRS and CDR2 is YFSETQ. The CDR3 reads CASSLGQRTTDTQYF. CDR3 bases: TGCGCCAGCAGCTTGGGACAGAGGACCACAGATACGCAGTATTTT.

This clonotype was detected ten times or more. This chain uses TRBV12-3 or TRBV12-4 with TRBJ1-1; a weak D match, TRBD1 (6 bases). With 4 bases removed from V and 7 bases from J, the gap between germline ends came to 19 bases. This CDR3 has 15 residues. The CDR3 nucleotides are TGTGCCAGCAGTTCGATCACAGGGAGGAGGGATGAAGCTTTCTTT. This encodes CASSSITGRRDEAFF.

This clonotype has a count of ten or more. This chain connects TRBV15 to TRBJ1-5, with 9 bases identical to TRBD1. The CDR3 totals 17 residues. Germline CDR1 LNHNV, CDR2 YYDKDF (reference sequence). V trimming: 6 bases; J trimming: 5 bases; junction bases outside the gene matches: 14. The CDR3: CATRSGPGTGFYQPQHF. CDR3 in DNA: TGTGCCACCAGATCGGGGCCTGGGACAGGGTTTTATCAGCCCCAGCATTTT.

This clonotype appeared many times. V usage is TRBV7-2 and J usage is TRBJ2-1, with 10 bases lining up with TRBD2. This CDR3 is 15 amino acids long. V trimming: 0 bases; J trimming: 7 bases; junction bases outside the gene matches: 3. Germline CDR1 and CDR2: SGHTA and FQGNSA. CDR3 nucleotide sequence: TGTGCCAGCAGCTTAGCGTCTAGCGGGGGTAATGAGCAGTTCTTC. Its translation: CASSLASSGGNEQFF. The whole variable domain, remainder taken from reference TRBV7-2 and TRBJ2-1, is GAGVSQSPSNKVTEKGKDVELRCDPISGHTALYWYRQSLGQGLEFLIYFQGNSAPDKSGLPSDRFSAERTGGSVSTLTIQRTQQEDSAVYLCASSLASSGGNEQFFGPGTRLTVL.

This clonotype came up many times. The genes are TRBV7-9 and TRBJ2-1; maybe TRBD2 (7 bases). CDR1 is SEHNR and CDR2 is FQNEAQ in the germline V gene (reference sequence). Deletions cut 7 bases from V and 7 bases from J, with 20 bases between. The CDR3 has 15 amino acids. The CDR3 DNA is TGTGCCAGCAACCGCAGGGGTGTGGGAGGGAATGAGCAGTTCTTC. This translates into CASNRRGVGGNEQFF. Full variable domain (missing parts from reference TRBV7-9 and TRBJ2-1): DTGVSQNPRHKITKRGQNVTFRCDPISEHNRLYWYRQTLGQGPEFLTYFQNEAQLEKSRLLSDRFSAERPKGSFSTLEIQRTEQGDSAMYLCASNRRGVGGNEQFFGPGTRLTVL.

The sample holds many counts of this clonotype. This chain uses TRBV20-1 with TRBJ2-5, with 7 bases identical to TRBD2. The CDR3 is 15 residues long. Looked up from germline, CDR1 is DFQATT and CDR2 is SNEGSKA (reference sequence). The junction had 8 bases not matched to a gene; V was cut back by 0 bases and J by 4 bases. The CDR3 DNA is TGCAGTGCTAGAGACTTGGGGGGGGTCGGAGAGACCCAGTACTTC. This sequence encodes CSARDLGGVGETQYF.

As for this clonotype: Its ends do not fully match the called genes, so a read error is possible. The chain employs TRBV9 and TRBJ2-2, with D possibly TRBD2 on 6 matching bases. From germline, CDR1 is SGDLS and CDR2 YYNGEE. There are 15 residues in the CDR3. CDR3 sequence: CASSGADIDIGELFF. CDR3 nucleotides: TGTGCCAGTAGCGGTGCTGACATTGACATCGGGGAGCTGTTTTTT.

This clonotype was counted once. A single base separates this from a much larger clone, so it may be a read error. The chain is built from TRBV7-2 and TRBJ2-1; D unclear. Germline V gives CDR1 SGHTA, CDR2 FQGNSA. CDR3 length: 11 amino acids. The CDR3 is CVSSLARVQFF. The CDR3 DNA reads as TGTGTCAGCAGCTTAGCCCGGGTTCAGTTCTTC.

This clonotype occurred many times. This chain joins TRBV7-2 and TRBJ2-3; D not resolved. The CDR3 sequence is 15 residues long. Germline CDR1 reads SGHTA; CDR2 reads FQGNSA. Trimming took off 1 base at V and 4 bases at J, with 12 bases between the two ends. As DNA, the CDR3 is TGTGCCAGCAGCTTAGGAATTCTGGCAGCAGATACGCAGTATTTT. This encodes CASSLGILAADTQYF.

This clonotype was recorded at least ten times. The V and J genes are TRBV14 and TRBJ2-5; D gene unclear. This CDR3 has 13 amino acids. Trimming cost V 4 bases and J 5 bases, with 11 bases left between them. Germline CDR1 SGHDN, CDR2 FVKESK. The CDR3 here is CASSLLPVETQYF. Written as DNA, the CDR3 is TGTGCCAGCAGCCTCCTACCAGTCGAGACCCAGTACTTC. The whole variable domain, filled in from reference TRBV14 and TRBJ2-5, reads EAGVTQFPSHSVIEKGQTVTLRCDPISGHDNLYWYRRVMGKEIKFLLHFVKESKQDESGMPNNRFLAERTGGTYSTLKVQPAELEDSGVYFCASSLLPVETQYFGPGTRLLVL.

This clonotype was seen repeatedly, ten times or more. This CDR3 is missing its conserved last phenylalanine or tryptophan, likely due to a read error. The chain carries TRBV5-1 and TRBJ1-1, with TRBD1 identical over 8 bases. Germline loops: CDR1 SGHRS, CDR2 YFSETQ. With 2 bases clipped from V and 0 bases from J, the junction kept 3 bases outside the gene matches. This CDR3 region has 15 residues. CDR3 DNA: TGCGCCAGCAGCTTTACAGGGGGGCTGAACACTGAAGCTTTCCTT. Residues: CASSFTGGLNTEAFL.

This clonotype was observed at least ten times. This chain links TRBV10-3 with TRBJ2-5, with D perhaps given as TRBD1 or TRBD2 (6 bases each). Germline V gives CDR1 ENHRY, CDR2 SYGVKD. The CDR3 loop spans 13 amino acids. V lost 8 bases and J 4 bases, leaving 14 bases between the germline ends. CDR3 sequence: CAIREGGRETQYF. The CDR3 DNA reads as TGTGCCATCCGAGAGGGGGGAAGAGAGACCCAGTACTTC.

This clonotype was observed many times. The J gene is TRBJ1-1, the V gene TRBV10-3, with a weak D call TRBD1 (6 bases). The CDR3 extends over 14 amino acids. Trimming removed 4 bases at V and 3 bases at J, with 12 bases between. Germline CDR1 reads ENHRY; CDR2 reads SYGVKD. The DNA for the CDR3 is TGTGCCATCAGTGGGCAGGGGCTTCACACTGAAGCTTTCTTT. Translating gives CAISGQGLHTEAFF.

This clonotype was counted many times. The gene calls are TRBV20-1 and TRBJ2-1; D could derive from TRBD1 or TRBD2 (5 bases each). V lost 0 bases, J lost 5 bases, and 14 bases lay in between. The germline V gene has CDR1 DFQATT and CDR2 SNEGSKA (reference sequence). The CDR3 length is 15 residues. CDR3 DNA sequence: TGCAGTGCTAGAGAGGGTAACGGGGCCAACAATGAGCAGTTCTTC. Translation gives CSAREGNGANNEQFF.

This clonotype was seen ten or more times. The CDR3 spells CASSQSTGRRSTDTQYF. The CDR3 nucleotides are TGCGCCAGCAGCCAATCAACAGGGAGACGAAGCACAGATACGCAGTATTTT. V usage is TRBV4-3 and J usage is TRBJ2-3, with TRBD1 as a possible D gene (6 bases). Germline assignment: CDR1 LGHNA and CDR2 YSLEER. The CDR3 is 17 amino acids. V lost 2 bases and J 0 bases, leaving 15 bases between the germline ends.

To note about this clonotype: A much more abundant neighbour one base away suggests this may be a read error. The CDR3 DNA is TGTGCCAGCAGCTTTGACAGGGGATCCTACGCGCAGTACTTC. Translated, it gives CASSFDRGSYAQYF. V and J are TRBV7-2 and TRBJ2-7, with 8 bases identical to TRBD1. Germline values: CDR1 SGHTA, CDR2 FQGNSA. The CDR3 runs 14 residues.

This clonotype was seen repeatedly, ten times or more. The rearrangement joins TRBV6-5 to TRBJ2-7; 7 bases match TRBD1. This CDR3 is built from 13 residues. CDR1 and CDR2 from the germline V gene are MNHEY and SVGAGI. The V segment lost 1 base and the J segment 6 bases; nucleotides outside the gene matches: 3. The CDR3 region is CASSYYRGGEQYF. The CDR3 DNA reads as TGTGCCAGCAGTTACTACAGGGGTGGCGAGCAGTACTTC.

This clonotype came up many times. The CDR3 loop is CSATSGGKTEAFF. Here the CDR3 DNA reads TGCAGTGCCACGTCGGGGGGAAAGACTGAAGCTTTCTTT. This chain connects TRBV20-1 to TRBJ1-1, with D perhaps TRBD1 (5 bases). The germline CDR1 and CDR2 sequences are DFQATT and SNEGSKA (reference sequence). Trimming cost V 6 bases and J 5 bases, with 16 bases left between them. CDR3 length: 13 residues.

This clonotype was counted at least ten times. J is TRBJ2-1 and V is TRBV12-5, with D perhaps given as TRBD1 or TRBD2 (5 bases each). Germline CDR1 and CDR2: LGHNT and FRNRAP. This CDR3 has 15 amino acids. Trimming removed 0 bases at V and 5 bases at J, with 11 bases between. The CDR3 region is CASGLVLEGNNEQFF. The CDR3 region has the DNA TGTGCTAGTGGTTTGGTACTAGAGGGGAACAATGAGCAGTTCTTC.